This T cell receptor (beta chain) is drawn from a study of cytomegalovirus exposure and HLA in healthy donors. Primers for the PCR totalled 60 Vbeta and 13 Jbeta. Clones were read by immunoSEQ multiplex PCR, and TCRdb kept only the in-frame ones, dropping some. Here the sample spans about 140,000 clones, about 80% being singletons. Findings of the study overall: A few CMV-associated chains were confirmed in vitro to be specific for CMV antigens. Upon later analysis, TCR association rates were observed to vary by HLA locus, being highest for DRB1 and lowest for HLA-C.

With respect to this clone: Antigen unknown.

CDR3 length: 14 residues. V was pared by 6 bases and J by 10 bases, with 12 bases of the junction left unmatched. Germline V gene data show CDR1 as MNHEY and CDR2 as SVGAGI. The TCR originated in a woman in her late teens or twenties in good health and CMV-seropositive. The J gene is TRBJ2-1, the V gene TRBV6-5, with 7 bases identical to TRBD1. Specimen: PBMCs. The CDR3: CASRLRQGWEEQFF. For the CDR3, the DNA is TGTGCCAGCAGATTGAGACAGGGTTGGGAAGAGCAGTTCTTC.